These T cell receptor beta chains were read from a single sample in a study of shared clonotypes between healthy human individuals. The protocol was immunoSEQ multiplex PCR, while the TCRdb copy is restricted to in-frame clones and leaves out a portion. The sample gives about 2 million clones, 85% to 95% of which show up once; 0.1% to 0.15% is in the top ten. The sample comprised naive CD4+ T cells sorted from blood. Receptor source: a young man in good health. CDR3s include the opening cysteine and the closing phenylalanine or tryptophan. A D gene is named only where the DNA matches it firmly. The size of a clone is reported for some rows only, either as once, few or many, or as a class for expanded clones.

clone size | J gene | D gene | V gene | CDR3 protein | CDR3 DNA
. | TRBJ2-2 | TRBD2 | TRBV5-6 | CASSLGLAGANGELFF | TGTGCCAGCAGCTTGGGACTAGCGGGAGCAAATGGGGAGCTGTTTTTT
. | TRBJ2-5 | . | TRBV30 | CAWSRGVVETQYF | TGTGCCTGGAGTCGAGGAGTTGTAGAGACCCAGTACTTC
. | TRBJ2-5 | . | TRBV7-6 | CASSSLIQETQYF | TGTGCCAGCAGTAGCCTCATCCAAGAGACCCAGTACTTC
once | TRBJ2-7 | . | TRBV18 | CASSPPQGAEQYF | TGTGCCAGCTCACCACCGCAAGGGGCCGAGCAGTACTTC
. | TRBJ2-5 | . | TRBV5-1 | CASSLMGIDQETQYF | TGCGCCAGCAGCTTGATGGGGATTGACCAAGAGACCCAGTACTTC
. | TRBJ2-5 | TRBD2 | TRBV10-3 | CAIRTSGATETQYF | TGTGCCATCCGGACTAGCGGGGCTACGGAGACCCAGTACTTC
. | TRBJ1-5 | TRBD1 | TRBV4-1 | CASSPGQTGNQPQHF | TGCGCCAGCAGCCCGGGACAGACGGGAAATCAGCCCCAGCATTTT
. | TRBJ1-4 | . | TRBV28 | CASETQGLGEKLFF | TGTGCCAGCGAGACGCAGGGGTTGGGGGAAAAACTGTTTTTT
. | TRBJ2-4 | . | TRBV19 | CASLPPSSNIQYF | TGTGCCAGTTTACCCCCCTCCTCGAACATTCAGTACTTC
. | TRBJ2-5 | TRBD2 | TRBV19 | CASSIDGLGAQETQYF | TGTGCCAGTAGTATAGATGGACTAGGGGCCCAAGAGACCCAGTACTTC
. | TRBJ1-5 | TRBD1 | TRBV7-2 | CASSRTGVAGQPQHF | TGTGCCAGCAGCAGAACAGGGGTGGCGGGTCAGCCCCAGCATTTT
. | TRBJ1-2 | . | TRBV19 | CAIRTANYGYTF | TGTGCCATCCGGACTGCTAACTATGGCTACACCTTC
. | TRBJ2-5 | . | TRBV4-3 | CASSQDKQTQYF | TGCGCCAGCAGCCAAGATAAACAGACCCAGTACTTC
. | TRBJ2-7 | . | TRBV7-2 | CASGLPPRLEQYF | TGTGCCAGCGGACTTCCCCCTCGCCTCGAGCAGTACTTC
. | TRBJ1-3 | . | TRBV2 | CASSSTGYTIYF | TGTGCCAGCAGTTCGACAGGATACACCATATATTTT
once | TRBJ2-3 | TRBD2 | TRBV11-2 | CASSLNSGSGGADTQYF | TGTGCCAGCAGCTTAAATTCTGGGAGCGGGGGTGCAGATACGCAGTATTTT
. | TRBJ2-5 | . | TRBV25-1 | CASSEGGNGKTQYF | TGTGCCAGCAGTGAAGGGGGGAATGGAAAGACCCAGTACTTC
. | TRBJ1-2 | . | TRBV9 | CASSPYVPYSLGYTF | TGTGCCAGCAGCCCCTATGTCCCATACTCCTTAGGCTACACCTTC
. | TRBJ2-3 | TRBD2 | TRBV5-4 | CASSLGLAGFTDTQYF | TGTGCCAGCAGCTTGGGCCTAGCGGGGTTCACAGATACGCAGTATTTT
. | TRBJ2-7 | TRBD2 | TRBV2 | CASSEGDGLAGYEQYF | TGTGCCAGCAGTGAAGGGGACGGACTAGCGGGCTACGAGCAGTACTTC
. | TRBJ1-5 | . | TRBV6-1 | CASGQGSGNQPQHF | TGTGCCAGCGGGCAGGGGTCAGGAAATCAGCCCCAGCATTTT
. | TRBJ2-7 | TRBD1 | TRBV2 | CASSLARTGPNEQYF | TGTGCCAGCAGTCTAGCCCGGACAGGCCCCAACGAGCAGTACTTC
. | TRBJ1-2 | . | TRBV19 | CASSAQGSPSLGYTF | TGTGCCAGTAGTGCACAGGGCTCCCCCTCTTTGGGCTACACCTTC
. | TRBJ2-7 | TRBD1 | TRBV6-1 | CASSRDRGFYEQYF | TGTGCCAGCAGTCGGGACAGGGGGTTCTACGAGCAGTACTTC
. | TRBJ2-7 | . | TRBV30 | CACSAGSYEQYF | TGTGCCTGTAGTGCGGGTTCCTACGAGCAGTACTTC
. | TRBJ2-2 | . | TRBV5-1 | CASSLDGGTGELFF | TGCGCCAGCAGCTTAGACGGGGGAACCGGGGAGCTGTTTTTT